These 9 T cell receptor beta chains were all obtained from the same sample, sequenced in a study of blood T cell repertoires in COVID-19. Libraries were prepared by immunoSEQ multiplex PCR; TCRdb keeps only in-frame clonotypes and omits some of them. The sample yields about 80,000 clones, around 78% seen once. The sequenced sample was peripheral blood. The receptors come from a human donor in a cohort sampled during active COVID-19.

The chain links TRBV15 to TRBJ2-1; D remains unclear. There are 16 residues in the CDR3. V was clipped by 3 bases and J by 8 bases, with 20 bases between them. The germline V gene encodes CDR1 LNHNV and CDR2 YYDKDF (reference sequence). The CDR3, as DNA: TGTGCCACCAGCAGGGCAACTGGAGCCCCCCTCGATGAGCAGTTCTTC. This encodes CATSRATGAPLDEQFF. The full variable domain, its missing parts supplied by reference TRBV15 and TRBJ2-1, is DAMVIQNPRYQVTQFGKPVTLSCSQTLNHNVMYWYQQKSSQAPKLLFHYYDKDFNNEADTPDNFQSRRPNTSFCFLDIRSPGLGDTAMYLCATSRATGAPLDEQFFGPGTRLTVL.

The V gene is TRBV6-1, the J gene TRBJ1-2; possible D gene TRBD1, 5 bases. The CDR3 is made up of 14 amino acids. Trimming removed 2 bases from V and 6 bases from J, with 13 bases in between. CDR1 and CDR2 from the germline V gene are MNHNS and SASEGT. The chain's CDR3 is CASSEFWAGDGYTF. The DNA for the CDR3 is TGTGCCAGCAGTGAATTCTGGGCGGGGGATGGCTACACCTTC.

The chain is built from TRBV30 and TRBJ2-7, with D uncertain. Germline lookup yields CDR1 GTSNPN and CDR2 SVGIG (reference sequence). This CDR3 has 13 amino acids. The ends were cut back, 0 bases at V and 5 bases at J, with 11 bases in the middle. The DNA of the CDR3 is TGTGCCTGGAGTGTAAGGCTAGATAACGAGCAGTACTTC. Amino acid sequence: CAWSVRLDNEQYF.

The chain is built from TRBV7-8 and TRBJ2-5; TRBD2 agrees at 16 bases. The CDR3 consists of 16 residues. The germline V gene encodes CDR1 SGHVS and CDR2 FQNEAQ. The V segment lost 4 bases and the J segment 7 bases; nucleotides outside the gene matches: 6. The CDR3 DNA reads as TGTGCCAGCAGCTCCGGGACTAGCGGGGGGGCCGGGACCCAGTACTTC. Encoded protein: CASSSGTSGGAGTQYF.

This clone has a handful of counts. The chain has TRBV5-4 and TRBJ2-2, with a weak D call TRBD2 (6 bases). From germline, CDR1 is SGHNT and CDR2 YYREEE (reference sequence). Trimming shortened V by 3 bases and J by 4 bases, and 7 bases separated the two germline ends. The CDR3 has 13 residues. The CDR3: CASSWGVTGELFF. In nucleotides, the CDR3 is TGTGCCAGCAGCTGGGGGGTCACCGGGGAGCTGTTTTTT.

Written as DNA, the CDR3 is TGCGCCAGCAGCTTGCAGAACCAAAACACTGAAGCTTTCTTT. Its translation: CASSLQNQNTEAFF. The gene calls are TRBV5-1 and TRBJ1-1; D not resolved. The CDR3 has 14 amino acids. V dropped 1 base and J dropped 2 bases, with 9 bases sitting between them. Germline V gene data show CDR1 as SGHRS and CDR2 as YFSETQ.

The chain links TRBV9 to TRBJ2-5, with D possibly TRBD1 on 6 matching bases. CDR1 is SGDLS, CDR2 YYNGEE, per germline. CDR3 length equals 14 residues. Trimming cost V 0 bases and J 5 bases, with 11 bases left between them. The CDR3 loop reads CASSVGGQGETQYF. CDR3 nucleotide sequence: TGTGCCAGCAGCGTAGGGGGGCAAGGGGAGACCCAGTACTTC.

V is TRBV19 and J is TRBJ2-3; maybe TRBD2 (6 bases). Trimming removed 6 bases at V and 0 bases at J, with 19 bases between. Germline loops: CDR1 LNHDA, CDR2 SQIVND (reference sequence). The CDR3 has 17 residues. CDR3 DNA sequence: TGTGCCAGTAGCCTCTTCTTTGTGGGGACTAGCACAGATACGCAGTATTTT. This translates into CASSLFFVGTSTDTQYF.

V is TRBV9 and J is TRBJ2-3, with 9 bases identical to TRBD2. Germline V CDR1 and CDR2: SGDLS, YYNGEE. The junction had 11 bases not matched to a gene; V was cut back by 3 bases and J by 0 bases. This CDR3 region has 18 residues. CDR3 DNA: TGTGCCAGCAGCGGGAGAATAGCGGGGGCCCATAGCACAGATACGCAGTATTTT. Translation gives CASSGRIAGAHSTDTQYF.